This passage covers 24 T cell receptor beta chains from one sample sequenced in a study of T cell responses to AZD1222 COVID-19 vaccine. TCRdb's copy holds only in-frame clones and misses some; the assay was immunoSEQ multiplex PCR. The sample has some 130,000 clones; just over 90% are singletons. The input for sequencing was peripheral blood, taken on day 0 of AZD1222 vaccination. The receptors shown here come from an adult in good health.

The chain joins TRBV15 to TRBJ1-6, with TRBD1 identical over 10 bases. V lost 3 bases and J lost 2; bases outside the gene matches: 13. Germline V lookup: CDR1 LNHNV, CDR2 YYDKDF (reference sequence). This CDR3 spans 20 amino acids. The CDR3 coding sequence is TGTGCCACCAGCAGCACCCGGGACAGGGGCTATCTCACCTATAATTCACCCCTCCACTTT. Translated: CATSSTRDRGYLTYNSPLHF.

V usage is TRBV30 and J usage is TRBJ2-1; 7 bases are shared with TRBD2. J lost 6 bases, V lost 2 bases, and 10 bases had no gene match. The CDR3 runs to 15 residues. Germline V CDR1 and CDR2: GTSNPN, SVGIG (reference sequence). As DNA, the CDR3 is TGTGCCTGGAGTACTGGGGGGGGGAAAGCCAATGAGCAGTTCTTC. The encoded protein is CAWSTGGGKANEQFF.

The chain recombines TRBV7-9 with TRBJ2-7; the match to TRBD1 covers 8 bases. CDR3 size: 16 residues. Germline V gene data show CDR1 as SEHNR and CDR2 as FQNEAQ (reference sequence). The J segment lost 4 bases and the V segment lost 4 bases, leaving 12 bases of the junction unmatched. The CDR3 sequence: CASSSPVGQGLYEQYF. CDR3 in DNA: TGTGCCAGCAGCTCACCAGTTGGACAGGGCTTATACGAGCAGTACTTC.

The chain carries TRBV6-1 and TRBJ1-5; D unclear. V lost 1 base and J 6 bases, leaving 13 bases between the germline ends. The germline CDR1 and CDR2 sequences are MNHNS and SASEGT. This CDR3 contains 15 residues. The CDR3 here is CASSEGSGGFQPQHF. CDR3 bases: TGTGCCAGCAGTGAAGGGTCCGGAGGGTTTCAGCCCCAGCATTTT.

The genes are TRBV27 and TRBJ1-1; TRBD1 matches at 7 bases. The V segment lost 3 bases and the J segment 1 base; nucleotides outside the gene matches: 5. Germline assignment: CDR1 MNHEY and CDR2 SMNVEV (reference sequence). CDR3 length: 15 amino acids. CDR3 region: CASSLLWDRNTEAFF. The CDR3 nucleotides read TGTGCCAGCAGTTTGTTGTGGGACAGGAACACTGAAGCTTTCTTT.

This clone came up once. The genes are TRBV29-1 and TRBJ2-1, with TRBD1 as a possible D gene (6 bases). The V gene's germline CDR1 is SQVTM and CDR2 ANQGSEA. Trimming stripped 0 bases from V and 7 bases from J, with 22 bases between. The CDR3 covers 17 residues. The DNA for the CDR3 is TGCAGCGTTGAAGATCATGGTTCGTGGACAGATCGTAATGAGCAGTTCTTC. It yields the protein CSVEDHGSWTDRNEQFF.

The rearrangement links TRBV19 to TRBJ2-1, with D hard to call. Per the germline V gene, CDR1 is LNHDA and CDR2 is SQIVND (reference sequence). The CDR3 spans 15 residues. Trimming took 3 bases from V and 0 from J, leaving 9 bases between them. The CDR3 nucleotides are TGTGCCAGTAGTATTCAGCGCAGCTCCTACAATGAGCAGTTCTTC. Protein: CASSIQRSSYNEQFF.

The chain combines TRBV7-3 with TRBJ1-2; 12 bases align to TRBD1. Per germline, CDR1 SGHTA and CDR2 FQGTGA. The CDR3 is 18 residues long. The V segment lost 5 bases and the J segment 4 bases; nucleotides outside the gene matches: 14. The CDR3 is CASSENRDRGLPPYGYTF. The CDR3, as DNA: TGTGCCAGCAGCGAAAACCGGGACAGGGGGCTCCCCCCCTATGGCTACACCTTC.

This chain joins TRBV14 and TRBJ2-2, with TRBD1 matching over 7 bases. Germline CDR1 is SGHDN and CDR2 is FVKESK. The CDR3 totals 17 residues. Trimming at V came to 0 bases and at J to 2 bases, leaving 6 bases not matched to a gene. The chain's CDR3 is CASSQDDREINTGELFF. The CDR3 DNA reads TGTGCCAGCAGCCAAGATGACAGGGAGATCAACACCGGGGAGCTGTTTTTT.

The chain carries TRBV29-1 and TRBJ2-2; D is unclear. This CDR3 region has 12 residues. Germline V CDR1 and CDR2: SQVTM, ANQGSEA. With 7 bases removed from V and 5 bases from J, the gap between germline ends came to 11 bases. CDR3 amino acids: CSAVSWTGELFF. The DNA of the CDR3 is TGCAGCGCCGTCAGCTGGACCGGGGAGCTGTTTTTT.

CDR3 nucleotides: TGTGCCAGTAGTAATACGGGACAGTATAATTCACCCCTCCACTTT. Encoded protein: CASSNTGQYNSPLHF. V and J are TRBV19 and TRBJ1-6; the match to TRBD1 covers 7 bases. CDR1 is LNHDA, CDR2 SQIVND, per germline (reference sequence). CDR3 length equals 15 residues. Trimming removed 4 bases from V and 4 bases from J; junction bases left unmatched: 4.

The V gene is TRBV11-1, the J gene TRBJ1-1; D unclear. The CDR3 consists of 12 residues. The germline CDR1 and CDR2 sequences are SGHAT and FQDESV (reference sequence). V lost 1 base to trimming and J lost 5 bases, with 5 bases between them. The CDR3 DNA sequence: TGTGCCAGCAGCTTAGAGTTGACTGAAGCTTTCTTT. This translates into CASSLELTEAFF.

This clone came up a few times. V and J are TRBV3-1 (or the pseudogene TRBV3-2) and TRBJ2-7; unclear D gene. The CDR3 length is 13 residues. CDR1 and CDR2 (germline): LGHDT, YNNKEL (reference sequence). Deletions cut 1 base from V and 4 bases from J, with 8 bases between. In nucleotides, the CDR3 is TGTGCCAGCAGCCAAGTCGGGCCGTACGAGCAGTACTTC. Translation gives CASSQVGPYEQYF.

The chain links TRBV28 to TRBJ1-2; D not certain. Germline V gene data show CDR1 as MDHEN and CDR2 as SYDVKM. This CDR3 comprises 15 residues. V was trimmed by 6 bases and J by 3 bases, leaving 17 bases between them. CDR3 nucleotides: TGTGCCAGCAGCTTAACTACACCGCCCTACTATGGCTACACCTTC. Translated, it gives CASSLTTPPYYGYTF.

Note on this clone: Within the sample, other DNA sequences also encode this same CDR3. J is TRBJ2-7 and V is TRBV7-2; D not resolved. Germline CDR1 reads SGHTA; CDR2 reads FQGNSA. Trimming stripped 1 base from V and 4 bases from J, with 2 bases between. This CDR3 is 11 amino acids long. The CDR3 spells CASSLDYEQYF. The CDR3 bases are TGTGCCAGCAGCTTAGATTACGAGCAGTACTTC.

This clone was observed a few times. This chain uses TRBV5-5 with TRBJ1-1; the match to TRBD1 covers 12 bases. Germline V CDR1 and CDR2: SGHKS, YYEKEE (reference sequence). The CDR3 contains 16 residues. V shed 3 bases and J 5 bases; nucleotides not matched to a gene: 8. Written as DNA, the CDR3 is TGTGCCAGCAGCTCCTCTGGGACAGGGGGCAATACTGAAGCTTTCTTT. Protein sequence: CASSSSGTGGNTEAFF.

The V call is TRBV30, the J call TRBJ2-3; D is unresolved. The V end was cut by 0 bases, the J end by 0 bases, with 1 base between. The CDR3 has 12 residues. Germline V CDR1 and CDR2: GTSNPN, SVGIG (reference sequence). The CDR3 region is CAWSVSTDTQYF. For the CDR3, the DNA is TGTGCCTGGAGTGTGAGCACAGATACGCAGTATTTT.

The V gene is TRBV6-1, the J gene TRBJ1-5; the match to TRBD1 covers 8 bases. The CDR3 extends over 14 amino acids. Germline assignment: CDR1 MNHNS and CDR2 SASEGT. V lost 3 bases and J lost 7; bases outside the gene matches: 5. Here the CDR3 reads CASSDTGGYQPQHF. Here the CDR3 DNA reads TGTGCCAGCAGTGATACAGGGGGATACCAGCCCCAGCATTTT.

V and J are TRBV6-5 and TRBJ2-2; perhaps TRBD2 as D (5 bases). Germline-derived CDR1 and CDR2 are MNHEY and SVGAGI. This CDR3 is built from 13 residues. Trimming pared 8 bases from V and 6 bases from J, leaving 13 bases between. DNA for the CDR3: TGTGCCAGCCTAGGTGAGGGAGCCGGGGAGCTGTTTTTT. This codes for CASLGEGAGELFF.

This clone is a singleton in its sample. This chain joins TRBV18 and TRBJ1-4; D unresolved. This CDR3 spans 13 amino acids. Trimming took 1 base from V and 7 from J, leaving 7 bases between them. Germline CDR1 is KGHSH and CDR2 is LQKENI. The CDR3 region has the DNA TGTGCCAGCTCACCACGTATCGGTGAAAAACTGTTTTTT. As protein: CASSPRIGEKLFF.

The rearrangement uses TRBV27 and TRBJ1-2; 10 bases line up with TRBD1. The CDR3 has 14 residues. CDR1 and CDR2 from the germline V gene are MNHEY and SMNVEV (reference sequence). Trimming removed 5 bases from V and 4 bases from J; junction bases left unmatched: 4. CDR3 sequence: CASSQGTGVYGYTF. CDR3 DNA sequence: TGTGCCAGCAGTCAGGGGACAGGGGTCTATGGCTACACCTTC.

The J gene is TRBJ1-3, the V gene TRBV7-2; 8 bases match TRBD1. After removal of 3 bases from V and 2 bases from J, the junction contained 3 bases not matched to a gene. Germline values: CDR1 SGHTA, CDR2 FQGNSA. This CDR3 contains 15 residues. CDR3 region: CASSFMDRAGNTIYF. The CDR3 nucleotides read TGTGCCAGCAGCTTTATGGACAGGGCTGGAAACACCATATATTTT.

V is TRBV5-4 and J is TRBJ1-2; perhaps TRBD1 as D (5 bases). The V end lost 0 bases, the J end lost 4 bases, and 10 bases lay between the germline ends. In germline, CDR1 is SGHNT, CDR2 YYREEE (reference sequence). This CDR3 is built from 14 residues. CDR3 sequence (DNA): TGTGCCAGCAGCTTGGCGGCAGGGACCTATGGCTACACCTTC. It encodes CASSLAAGTYGYTF.

The V call is TRBV7-2, the J call TRBJ1-1; 7 bases match TRBD1. The CDR3 extends over 15 amino acids. With 3 bases clipped from V and 4 bases from J, the junction kept 8 bases outside the gene matches. The germline V gene has CDR1 SGHTA and CDR2 FQGNSA. CDR3 DNA: TGTGCCAGCAGCTTTCGAACCGACAGGGCCACTGAAGCTTTCTTT. Translated, it gives CASSFRTDRATEAFF.